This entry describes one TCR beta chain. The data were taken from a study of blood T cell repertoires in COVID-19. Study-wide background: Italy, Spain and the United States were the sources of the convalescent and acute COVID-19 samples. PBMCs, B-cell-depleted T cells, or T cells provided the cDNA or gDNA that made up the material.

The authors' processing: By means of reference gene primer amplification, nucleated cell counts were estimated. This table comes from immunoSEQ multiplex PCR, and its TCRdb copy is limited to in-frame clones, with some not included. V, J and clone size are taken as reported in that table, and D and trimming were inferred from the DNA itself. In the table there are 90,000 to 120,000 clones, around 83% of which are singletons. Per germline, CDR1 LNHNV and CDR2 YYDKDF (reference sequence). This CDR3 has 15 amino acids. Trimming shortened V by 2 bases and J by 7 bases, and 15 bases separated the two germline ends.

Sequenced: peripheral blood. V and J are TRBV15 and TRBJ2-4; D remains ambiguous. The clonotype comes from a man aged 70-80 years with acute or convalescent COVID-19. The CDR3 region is CATSRTLDKKNIQYF. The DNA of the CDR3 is TGTGCCACCAGCAGAACCCTCGACAAGAAGAACATTCAGTACTTC.